This paragraph covers one T cell receptor (beta chain) sequence. This sample is part of a study of blood T cell repertoires in COVID-19. On the study more broadly: In each case, the material was cDNA or gDNA derived from T cells, B-cell-depleted T cells, or PBMCs.

TCRdb keeps only in-frame clones here, not all; method: immunoSEQ multiplex PCR. The repertoire holds fewer than 200,000 clones, with roughly 82% as singletons. Germline CDR1 SGHKS, CDR2 YYEKEE (reference sequence). This CDR3 is built from 19 residues. V shed 1 base, J shed 0 bases, and the junction held 13 bases outside the gene matches. The V and J genes are TRBV5-5 and TRBJ1-3, with 7 positions matching TRBD1. Sequenced input: PBMCs or T cells enriched from blood (not recorded which). This clonotype was sampled from a man in his fifties who had recovered from COVID-19. The CDR3 region has the DNA TGTGCCAGCAGCTTGTTATCGCGAAGACAGGGTAGCTCTGGAAACACCATATATTTT. This encodes CASSLLSRRQGSSGNTIYF.